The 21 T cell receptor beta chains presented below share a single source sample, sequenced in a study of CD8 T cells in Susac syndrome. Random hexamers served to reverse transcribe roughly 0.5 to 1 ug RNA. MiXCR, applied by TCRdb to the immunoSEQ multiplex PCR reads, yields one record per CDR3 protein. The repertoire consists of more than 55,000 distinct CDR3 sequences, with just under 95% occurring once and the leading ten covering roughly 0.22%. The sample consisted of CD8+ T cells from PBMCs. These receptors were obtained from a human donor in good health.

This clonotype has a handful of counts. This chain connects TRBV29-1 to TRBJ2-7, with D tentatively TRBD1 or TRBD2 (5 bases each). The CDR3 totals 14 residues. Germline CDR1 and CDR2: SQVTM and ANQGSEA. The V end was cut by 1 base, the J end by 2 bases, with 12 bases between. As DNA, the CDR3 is TGCAGCGTTGAAGGTGGGGACGGAGCCTACGAGCAGTACTTC. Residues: CSVEGGDGAYEQYF.

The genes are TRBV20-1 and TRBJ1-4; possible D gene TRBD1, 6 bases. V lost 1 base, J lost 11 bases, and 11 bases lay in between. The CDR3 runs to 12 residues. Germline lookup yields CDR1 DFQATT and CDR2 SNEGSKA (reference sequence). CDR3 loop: CSARGRTGKLFF. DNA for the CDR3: TGCAGTGCTAGAGGTCGCACAGGGAAACTGTTTTTT.

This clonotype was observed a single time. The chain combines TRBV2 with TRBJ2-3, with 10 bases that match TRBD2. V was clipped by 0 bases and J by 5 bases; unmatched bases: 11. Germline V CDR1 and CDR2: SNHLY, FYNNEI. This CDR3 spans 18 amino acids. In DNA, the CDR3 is TGTGCCAGCAGTGAAGCGCTTGATAGCGGGGGGCAGGGAGATACGCAGTATTTT. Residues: CASSEALDSGGQGDTQYF.

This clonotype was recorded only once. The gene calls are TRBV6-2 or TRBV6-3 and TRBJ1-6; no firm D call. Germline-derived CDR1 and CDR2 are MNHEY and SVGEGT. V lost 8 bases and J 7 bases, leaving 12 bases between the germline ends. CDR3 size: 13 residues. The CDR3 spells CASHLTANSPLHF. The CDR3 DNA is TGTGCCAGCCACCTCACAGCGAATTCACCCCTCCACTTT.

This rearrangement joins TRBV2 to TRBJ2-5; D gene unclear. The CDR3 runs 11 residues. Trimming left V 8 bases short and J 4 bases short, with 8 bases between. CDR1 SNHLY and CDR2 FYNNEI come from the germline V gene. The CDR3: CASRVRETQYF. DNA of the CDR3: TGTGCCAGCCGCGTTCGAGAGACCCAGTACTTC. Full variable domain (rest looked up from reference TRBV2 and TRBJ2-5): EPEVTQTPSHQVTQMGQEVILRCVPISNHLYFYWYRQILGQKVEFLVSFYNNEISEKSEIFDDQFSVERPDGSNFTLKIRSTKLEDSAMYFCASRVRETQYFGPGTRLLVL.

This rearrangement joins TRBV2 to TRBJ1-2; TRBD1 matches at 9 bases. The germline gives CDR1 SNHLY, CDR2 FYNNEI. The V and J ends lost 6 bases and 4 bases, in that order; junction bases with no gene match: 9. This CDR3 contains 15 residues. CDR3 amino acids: CASRTPGQGSYGYTF. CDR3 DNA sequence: TGTGCCAGCAGAACCCCGGGACAGGGATCCTATGGCTACACCTTC.

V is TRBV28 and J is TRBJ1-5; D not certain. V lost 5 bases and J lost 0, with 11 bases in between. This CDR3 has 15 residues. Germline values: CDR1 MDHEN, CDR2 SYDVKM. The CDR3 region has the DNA TGTGCCAGCAGTACCCAGGACTATAGCAATCAGCCCCAGCATTTT. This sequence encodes CASSTQDYSNQPQHF.

CDR3 sequence reads: CASTLGQPYEQYF. The CDR3 DNA sequence: TGTGCCAGCACACTGGGACAGCCCTACGAGCAGTACTTC. The chain uses TRBV28 and TRBJ2-7; 7 positions match TRBD1. V gave up 7 bases and J gave up 2 bases; unmatched junction bases: 5. The CDR3 is 13 residues long. Germline V lookup: CDR1 MDHEN, CDR2 SYDVKM.

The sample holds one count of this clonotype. CDR3 nucleotide sequence: TGTGCCAGCAGTTACGACGGATGGGGGGAGACCCAGTACTTC. Translation: CASSYDGWGETQYF. The V call is TRBV6-5, the J call TRBJ2-5; either TRBD1 or TRBD2 may supply D (5 bases each). The V end lost 2 bases, the J end lost 5 bases, and 12 bases lay between the germline ends. Per germline, CDR1 MNHEY and CDR2 SVGAGI. The CDR3 is made up of 14 amino acids.

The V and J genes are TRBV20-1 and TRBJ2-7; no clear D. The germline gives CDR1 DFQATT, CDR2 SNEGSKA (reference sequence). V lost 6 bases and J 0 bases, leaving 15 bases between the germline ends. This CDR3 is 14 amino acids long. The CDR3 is CSAKPPALSYEQYV. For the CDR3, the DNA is TGCAGTGCCAAGCCCCCGGCCCTCTCCTACGAGCAGTACGTC.

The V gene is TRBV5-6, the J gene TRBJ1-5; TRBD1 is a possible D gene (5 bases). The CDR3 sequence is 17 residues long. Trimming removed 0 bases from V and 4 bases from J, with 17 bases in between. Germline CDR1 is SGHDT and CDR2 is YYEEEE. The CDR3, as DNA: TGTGCCAGCAGCTTGGGACGGGGGACCGCGGGGAATCAGCCCCAGCATTTT. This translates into CASSLGRGTAGNQPQHF.

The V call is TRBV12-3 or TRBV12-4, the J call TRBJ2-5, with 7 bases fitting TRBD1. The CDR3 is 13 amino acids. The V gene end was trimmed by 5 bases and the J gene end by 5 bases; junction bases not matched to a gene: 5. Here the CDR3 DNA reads TGTGCCAGCAGTCGAAGGGGGCTTGAGACCCAGTACTTC. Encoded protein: CASSRRGLETQYF.

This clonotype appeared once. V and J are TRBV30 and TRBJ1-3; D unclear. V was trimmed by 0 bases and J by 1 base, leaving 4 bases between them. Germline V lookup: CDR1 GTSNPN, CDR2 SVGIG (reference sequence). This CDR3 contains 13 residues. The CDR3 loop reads CAWSVVSGNTIYF. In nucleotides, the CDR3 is TGTGCCTGGAGTGTCGTGTCTGGAAACACCATATATTTT. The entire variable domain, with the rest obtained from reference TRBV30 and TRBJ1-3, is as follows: SQTIHQWPATLVQPVGSPLSLECTVEGTSNPNLYWYRQAAGRGLQLLFYSVGIGQISSEVPQNLSASRPQDRQFILSSKKLLLSDSGFYLCAWSVVSGNTIYFGEGSWLTVV.

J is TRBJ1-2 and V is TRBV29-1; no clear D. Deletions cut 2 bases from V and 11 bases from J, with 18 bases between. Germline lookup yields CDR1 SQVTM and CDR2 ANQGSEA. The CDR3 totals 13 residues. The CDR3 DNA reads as TGCAGCGTTGAATCGAGGAGCTTGGGAGTTTACACCTTC. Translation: CSVESRSLGVYTF.

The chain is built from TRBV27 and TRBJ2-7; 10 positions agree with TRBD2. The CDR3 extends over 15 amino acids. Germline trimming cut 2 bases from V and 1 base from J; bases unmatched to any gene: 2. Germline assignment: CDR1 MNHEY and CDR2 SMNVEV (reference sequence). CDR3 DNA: TGTGCCAGCAGTTTAAGAGCGGGGGGGTCCTACGAGCAGTACGTC. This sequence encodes CASSLRAGGSYEQYV.

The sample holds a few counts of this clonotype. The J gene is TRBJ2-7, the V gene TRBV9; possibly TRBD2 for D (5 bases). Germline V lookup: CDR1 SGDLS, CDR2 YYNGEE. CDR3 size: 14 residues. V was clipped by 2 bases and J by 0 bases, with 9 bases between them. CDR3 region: CASSVVGSSYEQYF. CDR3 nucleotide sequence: TGTGCCAGCAGCGTGGTAGGGAGCTCCTACGAGCAGTACTTC. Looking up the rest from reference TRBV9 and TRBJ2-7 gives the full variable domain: DSGVTQTPKHLITATGQRVTLRCSPRSGDLSVYWYQQSLDQGLQFLIQYYNGEERAKGNILERFSAQQFPDLHSELNLSSLELGDSALYFCASSVVGSSYEQYFGPGTRLTVT.

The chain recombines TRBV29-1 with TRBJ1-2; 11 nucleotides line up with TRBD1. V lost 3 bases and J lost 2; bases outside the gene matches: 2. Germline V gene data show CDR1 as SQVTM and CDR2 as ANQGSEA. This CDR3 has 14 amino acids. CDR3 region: CSVEGQGGNYGYTF. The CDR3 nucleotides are TGCAGCGTTGAGGGACAGGGGGGGAACTATGGCTACACCTTC.

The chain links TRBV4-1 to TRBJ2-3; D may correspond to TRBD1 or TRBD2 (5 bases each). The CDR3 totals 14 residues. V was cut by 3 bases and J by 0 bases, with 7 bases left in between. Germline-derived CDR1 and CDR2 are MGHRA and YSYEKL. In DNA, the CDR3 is TGCGCCAGCAGCCAGGGGGTCAGCACAGATACGCAGTATTTT. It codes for CASSQGVSTDTQYF.

The CDR3 sequence is CASSLGDTTTNEKLFF. Written as DNA, the CDR3 is TGTGCCAGCAGCTTAGGGGACACCACAACTAATGAAAAACTGTTTTTT. The rearrangement joins TRBV7-2 to TRBJ1-4; D is possibly TRBD1 (6 bases). The ends were cut back, 1 base at V and 0 bases at J, with 9 bases in the middle. The germline V gene has CDR1 SGHTA and CDR2 FQGNSA. The CDR3 spans 16 residues. Together with reference TRBV7-2 and TRBJ1-4, the CDR3 gives the full variable domain: GAGVSQSPSNKVTEKGKDVELRCDPISGHTALYWYRQSLGQGLEFLIYFQGNSAPDKSGLPSDRFSAERTGGSVSTLTIQRTQQEDSAVYLCASSLGDTTTNEKLFFGSGTQLSVL.

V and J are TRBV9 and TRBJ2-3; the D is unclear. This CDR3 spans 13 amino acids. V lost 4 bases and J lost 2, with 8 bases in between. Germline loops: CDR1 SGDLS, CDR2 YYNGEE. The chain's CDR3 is CASSSWTTDTQYF. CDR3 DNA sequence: TGTGCCAGCAGCTCATGGACCACAGATACGCAGTATTTT.

The CDR3 bases are TGTGCCAGCCGCTATGCAGGGGGCAAGGAGACCCAGTACTTC. Protein sequence: CASRYAGGKETQYF. The rearrangement links TRBV6-2 or TRBV6-3 to TRBJ2-5; 8 bases map to TRBD1. Looked up from germline, CDR1 is MNHEY and CDR2 is SVGEGT. With 8 bases clipped from V and 5 bases from J, the junction kept 10 bases outside the gene matches. The CDR3 is made up of 14 amino acids.